What follows are 17 T cell receptor beta chains derived from one specimen sequenced in a study of blood T cell repertoires in COVID-19. TCRdb keeps only in-frame clones here, not all; method: immunoSEQ multiplex PCR. The data show about 370,000 clones, approximately 91% seen once. The sample taken for sequencing was PBMCs or T cells enriched from blood (not recorded which). These TCRs come from a woman in her thirties or forties who had been exposed to COVID-19.

The chain is built from TRBV11-3 and TRBJ2-1; 7 bases match TRBD2. V dropped 4 bases and J dropped 6; count of bases not matched to a gene: 0. The V gene's germline CDR1 is SGHNT and CDR2 YENEEA. This CDR3 is built from 12 residues. The CDR3 reads CASSWGGNEQFF. Here the CDR3 DNA reads TGTGCCAGCAGCTGGGGGGGCAATGAGCAGTTCTTC.

This chain joins TRBV19 and TRBJ1-5; the match to TRBD1 covers 11 bases. V gave up 3 bases and J gave up 9 bases; unmatched junction bases: 7. The CDR3 has 15 amino acids. The germline gives CDR1 LNHDA, CDR2 SQIVND (reference sequence). CDR3: CASSIEGQGGGPQHF. The CDR3 nucleotides are TGTGCCAGTAGTATCGAGGGACAGGGGGGAGGGCCCCAGCATTTT.

The V call is TRBV6-1, the J call TRBJ1-1; 7 nucleotides agree with TRBD1. In germline, CDR1 is MNHNS, CDR2 SASEGT. J gave up 4 bases and V 3 bases, and 5 bases lay outside the gene matches. The CDR3 has 14 amino acids. The CDR3 spells CASSERRGPTEAFF. The CDR3 nucleotides read TGTGCCAGCAGTGAGAGGAGGGGGCCCACTGAAGCTTTCTTT.

The chain has TRBV2 and TRBJ1-4; 9 positions agree with TRBD1. The CDR3 has 13 amino acids. J was trimmed by 4 bases and V by 8 bases; bases with no gene match: 2. Germline V CDR1 and CDR2: SNHLY, FYNNEI. CDR3 sequence: CASGQGFNEKLFF. CDR3 nucleotides: TGTGCCAGCGGACAGGGGTTTAATGAAAAACTGTTTTTT.

This rearrangement joins TRBV6-1 to TRBJ1-3, with 11 bases lining up with TRBD1. Germline CDR1 and CDR2: MNHNS and SASEGT. The length of the CDR3 is 16 residues. V was pared by 4 bases and J by 3 bases, with 5 bases of the junction left unmatched. CDR3 in amino acids: CASSAGTGGLGNTIYF. The CDR3 DNA is TGTGCCAGCAGTGCCGGGACAGGGGGACTTGGAAACACCATATATTTT.

The DNA of the CDR3 is TGCGCCAGCAGTGGACGTCCCGGGACAGGGATGAACACTGAAGCTTTCTTT. Protein: CASSGRPGTGMNTEAFF. The genes are TRBV10-1 and TRBJ1-1, with 9 bases aligning to TRBD1. The CDR3 covers 17 residues. The junction had 9 bases not matched to a gene; V was cut back by 4 bases and J by 0 bases. Germline V gene sequence: CDR1 WNHNN, CDR2 SYGVQD (reference sequence).

V and J are TRBV19 and TRBJ2-1; 7 bases agree with TRBD1. V lost 4 bases and J lost 4; bases outside the gene matches: 10. The CDR3 has 16 residues. Germline V gene sequence: CDR1 LNHDA, CDR2 SQIVND (reference sequence). The CDR3 reads CASSKEPGQRYNEQFF. The CDR3 region has the DNA TGTGCCAGTAGTAAAGAGCCGGGACAGCGTTACAATGAGCAGTTCTTC.

The chain is built from TRBV6-5 and TRBJ1-1, with 8 bases identical to TRBD1. V trimming: 2 bases; J trimming: 2 bases; junction bases outside the gene matches: 7. The CDR3 runs to 16 residues. Germline values: CDR1 MNHEY, CDR2 SVGAGI. CDR3 residues: CASSYGGTGKNTEAFF. In DNA, the CDR3 is TGTGCCAGCAGTTACGGGGGGACAGGCAAAAACACTGAAGCTTTCTTT.

J is TRBJ2-3 and V is TRBV18, with 7 bases matching TRBD1. Germline V gives CDR1 KGHSH, CDR2 LQKENI. V lost 3 bases, J lost 2 bases, and 5 bases stayed unmatched. The CDR3 is 15 amino acids. The DNA for the CDR3 is TGTGCCAGCTCACCGACAGGGCCCCCCACAGATACGCAGTATTTT. Translating it yields CASSPTGPPTDTQYF.

CDR3 sequence reads: CASSHARGNTIYF. Written as DNA, the CDR3 is TGTGCCAGCAGCCATGCTAGGGGAAACACCATATATTTT. This rearrangement joins TRBV5-6 to TRBJ1-3; D is undetermined. V was cut by 4 bases and J by 4 bases, with 9 bases left in between. This CDR3 spans 13 amino acids. Germline V gene sequence: CDR1 SGHDT, CDR2 YYEEEE.

The genes are TRBV19 and TRBJ1-5; 10 bases map to TRBD1. The CDR3 length is 15 residues. Trimming removed 5 bases from V and 4 bases from J; junction bases left unmatched: 5. Germline-derived CDR1 and CDR2 are LNHDA and SQIVND (reference sequence). The CDR3 DNA is TGTGCCAGTAGTGGGGACAGGGGAGTAAATCAGCCCCAGCATTTT. Translating it yields CASSGDRGVNQPQHF.

The rearrangement joins TRBV6-1 to TRBJ2-7; D might be TRBD2 (5 bases). The CDR3 covers 12 residues. Germline assignment: CDR1 MNHNS and CDR2 SASEGT. Between the trimmed V and J ends, which lost 1 base and 12 bases, there was a span of 13 bases. The CDR3 sequence is CASSEGSGGLYF. Here the CDR3 DNA reads TGTGCCAGCAGTGAAGGCTCAGGCGGGTTGTACTTC.

Note on this clone: Other DNA sequences in the same sample also yield this CDR3. The genes are TRBV5-1 and TRBJ2-1, with D possibly matching TRBD2 (5 bases). Germline V gene lookup returns CDR1 SGHRS and CDR2 YFSETQ. V lost 4 bases to trimming and J lost 5 bases, with 13 bases between them. CDR3 size: 14 residues. The CDR3 loop is CASSPGLINNEQFF. CDR3 sequence (DNA): TGCGCCAGCAGCCCGGGATTAATCAACAATGAGCAGTTCTTC.

This clone was counted once. The chain uses TRBV2 and TRBJ2-7; D unclear. CDR1 SNHLY and CDR2 FYNNEI come from the germline V gene. The CDR3 is made up of 12 amino acids. Trimming pared 8 bases from V and 2 bases from J, leaving 10 bases between. CDR3 bases: TGTGCCAGCTCTCCGGGTCCCTACGAGCAGTACTTC. Its translation: CASSPGPYEQYF.

V and J are TRBV5-6 and TRBJ2-5; the D gene is possibly TRBD2 (6 bases). CDR3 size: 13 residues. The V and J ends lost 6 bases and 5 bases respectively, with 14 bases between them. Germline CDR1 and CDR2: SGHDT and YYEEEE. CDR3 residues: CASIGRRGETQYF. The CDR3 nucleotides are TGTGCCAGCATCGGACGCCGGGGGGAGACCCAGTACTTC.

This sequence joins TRBV18 and TRBJ1-3, with D uncertain. CDR3 length: 16 amino acids. Trimming left V 3 bases short and J 0 bases short, with 12 bases between. Germline lookup yields CDR1 KGHSH and CDR2 LQKENI. CDR3 DNA: TGTGCCAGCTCACCTCGGGAGACCATCTCTGGAAACACCATATATTTT. It yields the protein CASSPRETISGNTIYF.

This rearrangement joins TRBV7-3 to TRBJ2-1, with 7 nucleotides matching TRBD2. Per germline, CDR1 SGHTA and CDR2 FQGTGA. With V trimmed by 10 bases and J by 4 bases, 13 bases remained unmatched. This CDR3 is 15 amino acids long. CDR3 in amino acids: CANRPGRGGYNEQFF. CDR3 nucleotides: TGTGCCAACCGCCCCGGCCGCGGGGGATACAATGAGCAGTTCTTC.